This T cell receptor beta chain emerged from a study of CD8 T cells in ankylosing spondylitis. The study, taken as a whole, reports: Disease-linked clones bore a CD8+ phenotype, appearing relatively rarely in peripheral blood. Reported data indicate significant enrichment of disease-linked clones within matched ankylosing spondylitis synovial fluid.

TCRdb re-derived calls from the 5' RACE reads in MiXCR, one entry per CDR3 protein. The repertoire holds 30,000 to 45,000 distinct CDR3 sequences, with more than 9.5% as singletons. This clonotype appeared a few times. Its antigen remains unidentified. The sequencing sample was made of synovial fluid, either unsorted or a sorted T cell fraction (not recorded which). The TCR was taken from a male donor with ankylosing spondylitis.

CDR3 residues: CASRHRESSYNEQFF. In DNA form, the CDR3 reads TGTGCCAGCAGGCACAGGGAGAGCTCCTACAATGAGCAGTTCTTC. J is TRBJ2-1 and V is TRBV6-2 or TRBV6-3, with D tentatively TRBD1 (6 bases). The germline V gene has CDR1 MNHEY and CDR2 SVGEGT. This CDR3 has 15 amino acids. V lost 6 bases, J lost 0 bases, and 12 bases lay in between.